The clone carrying this T cell receptor (beta chain) was seen just once. The data were obtained in a study of blood T cell repertoires in COVID-19. Study-level background: Both acute and convalescent COVID-19 samples were obtained from the United States, Italy and Spain. The analysed material was cDNA or gDNA that came from T cells, B-cell-depleted T cells, or PBMCs.

In the original processing: For nucleated cells, counts were estimated from reference gene primer amplification. Using immunoSEQ multiplex PCR, the repertoire was profiled, and TCRdb retains in-frame clones only, with some absent. The DNA was the basis for D and trimming; V, J and clone size are from that table. The sample has 100,000 to 150,000 clones; 69% are singletons. This CDR3 is built from 17 residues. Trimming shortened V by 5 bases and J by 3 bases, and 17 bases separated the two germline ends. Germline V gives CDR1 LNHDA, CDR2 SQIVND (reference sequence). Sequences were obtained from peripheral blood. The TCR comes from a woman in her sixties or seventies with acute or convalescent COVID-19. The chain has TRBV19 and TRBJ1-6; TRBD1 might be the D (6 bases). CDR3 protein: CASSPEGGRIYNSPLHF. In DNA form, the CDR3 reads TGTGCCAGTAGTCCCGAGGGGGGGCGAATCTATAATTCACCCCTCCACTTT.